The rows below give T cell receptor beta chains drawn from one sample of a study of identical twins. MiXCR, run by TCRdb on the 5' RACE reads, gives a single entry per CDR3 protein. The data show hundreds of thousands of distinct CDR3 sequences, roughly 9.8% seen once. The sample was also reused in another study, on yellow fever vaccine responses in identical twins.

The specimen sequenced was CD8+ T cells sorted from blood. Source of these receptors: a woman younger than 35 in good health. Each CDR3 is given with its conserved first and last residue. The D gene is left open where the match is weak. Clone size appears in some rows only: once, few, many, or a class for an expanded clone.

CASSLAGDPYEQYF	TGTGCCAGCAGTTTAGCGGGAGACCCCTACGAGCAGTACTTC	few	TRBD2	TRBJ2-7	TRBV6-2/TRBV6-3
CASTSVLVGAEQFF	TGTGCCAGCACCTCCGTACTAGTGGGGGCTGAGCAGTTCTTC	.	.	TRBJ2-1	TRBV7-9
CSASQLSTGELFF	TGCAGTGCTAGCCAGTTGAGCACCGGGGAGCTGTTTTTT	many	.	TRBJ2-2	TRBV20-1
CASSDSPGIQETQYF	TGCGCCAGCAGTGATTCCCCAGGAATCCAAGAGACCCAGTACTTC	few	.	TRBJ2-5	TRBV10-1
CASSLGITGELFF	TGTGCCAGCAGTCTGGGGATCACCGGGGAGCTGTTTTTT	few	.	TRBJ2-2	TRBV12-3/TRBV12-4
CSARDSSGGLYEQYF	TGCAGTGCTAGAGATTCGAGCGGGGGACTTTACGAGCAGTACTTC	few	TRBD2	TRBJ2-7	TRBV20-1
CASSFRPLPIPTVSSYNSPLHF	TGTGCCAGCAGTTTTCGACCTTTACCGATCCCTACAGTGAGCTCCTATAATTCACCCCTCCACTTT	few	.	TRBJ1-6	TRBV27
CSVDGRETQYF	TGCAGCGTTGATGGTAGGGAGACCCAGTACTTC	many	.	TRBJ2-5	TRBV29-1
CASSQGLGDEQYF	TGTGCCAGCAGCCAGGGACTGGGGGACGAGCAGTACTTC	.	.	TRBJ2-7	TRBV3-1
CSARDQITSSYNEQFF	TGCAGTGCTAGAGATCAGATCACTAGCTCCTACAATGAGCAGTTCTTC	.	.	TRBJ2-1	TRBV20-1
CASSLEGGSTDTQYF	TGCGCCAGCAGCTTGGAGGGCGGAAGCACAGATACGCAGTATTTT	many	.	TRBJ2-3	TRBV5-1
CAISESGVRYEQYF	TGTGCCATCAGTGAGTCAGGGGTTCGCTACGAGCAGTACTTC	.	.	TRBJ2-7	TRBV10-3
CASSLDPGQGAQVLTDTQYF	TGCGCCAGCAGCTTGGACCCGGGACAGGGGGCCCAAGTACTCACAGATACGCAGTATTTT	.	TRBD1	TRBJ2-3	TRBV5-1
CASSRQGYNQPQHF	TGTGCCAGCAGTAGACAGGGTTACAATCAGCCCCAGCATTTT	many	TRBD1	TRBJ1-5	TRBV25-1
CASRETSGGAHEQYF	TGTGCCAGCAGAGAGACTAGCGGGGGGGCCCACGAGCAGTACTTC	many	TRBD2	TRBJ2-7	TRBV2
CASSSPRGREYNEQFF	TGTGCCAGCAGCTCTCCCCGGGGGAGGGAATACAATGAGCAGTTCTTC	few	TRBD2	TRBJ2-1	TRBV7-8
CASSTSHNEQFF	TGTGCCAGCTCAACCAGCCACAATGAGCAGTTCTTC	once	.	TRBJ2-1	TRBV18
CSARGTATSGFQETQYF	TGCAGTGCTAGAGGGACGGCGACTAGCGGGTTCCAAGAGACCCAGTACTTC	many	TRBD2	TRBJ2-5	TRBV20-1